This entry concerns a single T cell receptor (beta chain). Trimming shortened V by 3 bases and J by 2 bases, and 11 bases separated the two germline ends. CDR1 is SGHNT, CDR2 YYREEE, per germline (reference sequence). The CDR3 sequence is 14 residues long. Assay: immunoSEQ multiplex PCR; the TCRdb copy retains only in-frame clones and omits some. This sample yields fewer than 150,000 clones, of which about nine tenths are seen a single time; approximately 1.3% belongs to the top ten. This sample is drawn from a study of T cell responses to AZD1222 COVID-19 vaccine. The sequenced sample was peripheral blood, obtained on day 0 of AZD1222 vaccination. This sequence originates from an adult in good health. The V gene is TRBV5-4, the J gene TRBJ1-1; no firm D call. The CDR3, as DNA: TGTGCCAGCAGCTCCGATACAGCTAACACTGAAGCTTTCTTT. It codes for CASSSDTANTEAFF. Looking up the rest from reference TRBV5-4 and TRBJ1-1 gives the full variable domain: ETGVTQSPTHLIKTRGQQVTLRCSSQSGHNTVSWYQQALGQGPQFIFQYYREEENGRGNFPPRFSGLQFPNYSSELNVNALELDDSALYLCASSSDTANTEAFFGQGTRLTVV.